The 23 T cell receptor beta chains given below trace back to one sample, sequenced in a study of OX40 agonist ivuxolimab in advanced cancers. TCRdb's copy holds only in-frame clones and misses some; the assay was immunoSEQ multiplex PCR. This sample has tens of thousands of clones, with around 89% found just once. Sequenced material: CD4+ or CD8+ T cells sorted from blood, taken in a trial of the OX40 agonist ivuxolimab. The origin of the receptors is an adult with an advanced solid tumor such as melanoma, head and neck, liver or kidney cancer.

This clone was recorded once. This chain connects TRBV6-5 to TRBJ2-7, with D maybe TRBD1 (6 bases). Per germline, CDR1 MNHEY and CDR2 SVGAGI. Trimming removed 0 bases at V and 3 bases at J, with 9 bases between. CDR3 length equals 14 residues. CDR3 loop: CASSYSTGNYEQYF. CDR3 nucleotides: TGTGCCAGCAGTTACTCGACAGGCAACTACGAGCAGTACTTC.

The rearrangement joins TRBV28 to TRBJ2-1, with 11 bases identical to TRBD2. Germline lookup yields CDR1 MDHEN and CDR2 SYDVKM. The V segment lost 7 bases and the J segment 12 bases; nucleotides outside the gene matches: 11. This CDR3 has 14 amino acids. CDR3 nucleotide sequence: TGTGCCAGCACCATAACTAGCGGGAGAGTGGGGCAGTTCTTC. Protein product: CASTITSGRVGQFF.

This rearrangement joins TRBV18 to TRBJ2-1, with no clear D. Trimming took off 2 bases at V and 6 bases at J, with 8 bases between the two ends. CDR1 is KGHSH, CDR2 LQKENI, per germline. The CDR3 covers 13 residues. The CDR3 DNA sequence: TGTGCCAGCTCACCAAGCCTCATCAATGAGCAGTTCTTC. Its protein is CASSPSLINEQFF.

The genes are TRBV28 and TRBJ1-4, with no clear D. V dropped 5 bases and J dropped 7 bases, with 17 bases sitting between them. This CDR3 is 15 amino acids long. Germline assignment: CDR1 MDHEN and CDR2 SYDVKM. The CDR3 here is CASSRDQGRGEKLFF. The CDR3 DNA sequence: TGTGCCAGCAGTCGAGACCAAGGCCGGGGTGAAAAACTGTTTTTT.

J is TRBJ1-1 and V is TRBV6-5, with D possibly being TRBD1 (6 bases). V was clipped by 5 bases and J by 3 bases, with 10 bases between them. CDR3 size: 13 residues. Germline V gene sequence: CDR1 MNHEY, CDR2 SVGAGI. CDR3 DNA sequence: TGTGCCAGCAGTCAATACAGGGACACTGAAGCTTTCTTT. Encoded protein: CASSQYRDTEAFF.

The chain is built from TRBV19 and TRBJ2-7, with 10 bases aligning to TRBD2. This CDR3 region has 14 residues. V lost 5 bases, J lost 3 bases, and 4 bases stayed unmatched. Germline V gives CDR1 LNHDA, CDR2 SQIVND (reference sequence). Written as DNA, the CDR3 is TGTGCCAGTAGTCTTAAGCGGGAGGGCTACGAGCAGTACTTC. It translates to CASSLKREGYEQYF. The full variable domain, its missing parts supplied by reference TRBV19 and TRBJ2-7, is DGGITQSPKYLFRKEGQNVTLSCEQNLNHDAMYWYRQDPGQGLRLIYYSQIVNDFQKGDIAEGYSVSREKKESFPLTVTSAQKNPTAFYLCASSLKREGYEQYFGPGTRLTVT.

The chain has TRBV27 and TRBJ1-1; D ambiguous. This CDR3 comprises 14 residues. Germline assignment: CDR1 MNHEY and CDR2 SMNVEV (reference sequence). V dropped 5 bases and J dropped 1 base, with 11 bases sitting between them. The CDR3 DNA reads as TGTGCCAGCAGTCCCCGGGGTAAGAACACTGAAGCTTTCTTT. This sequence encodes CASSPRGKNTEAFF.

The chain links TRBV9 to TRBJ2-1, with a tentative D call TRBD2 (5 bases). Germline CDR1 reads SGDLS; CDR2 reads YYNGEE. V lost 1 base to trimming and J lost 0 bases, with 11 bases between them. The CDR3 is 16 residues long. The CDR3 loop is CASSVFDTSSYNEQFF. The CDR3 region has the DNA TGTGCCAGCAGCGTATTTGATACTAGCTCCTACAATGAGCAGTTCTTC.

This rearrangement joins TRBV5-6 to TRBJ2-2; D not certain. Trimming stripped 4 bases from V and 6 bases from J, with 7 bases between. In germline, CDR1 is SGHDT, CDR2 YYEEEE. CDR3 length equals 12 residues. The CDR3 nucleotides are TGTGCCAGCAGCCGGTTTTCCGGGGAGCTGTTTTTT. Protein sequence: CASSRFSGELFF.

V is TRBV5-1 and J is TRBJ2-1; D unresolved. Trimming pared 0 bases from V and 7 bases from J, leaving 11 bases between. Germline CDR1 and CDR2: SGHRS and YFSETQ. The CDR3 runs to 14 residues. CDR3 in DNA: TGCGCCAGCAGCTTGGATCCCGGTGGGAATGAGCAGTTCTTC. Translating gives CASSLDPGGNEQFF.

The chain links TRBV28 to TRBJ1-4, with TRBD1 identical over 7 bases. CDR1 is MDHEN and CDR2 is SYDVKM in the germline V gene. J was trimmed by 8 bases and V by 4 bases; bases with no gene match: 10. The CDR3 contains 15 residues. The DNA for the CDR3 is TGTGCCAGCAGTTCCCAGGGGGGCGTCGGCGAAAAACTGTTTTTT. Its protein is CASSSQGGVGEKLFF.

The genes are TRBV19 and TRBJ1-2, with 7 bases lining up with TRBD1. V shed 6 bases and J 7 bases; nucleotides not matched to a gene: 8. Germline V gene lookup returns CDR1 LNHDA and CDR2 SQIVND (reference sequence). The CDR3 consists of 13 residues. CDR3 in DNA: TGTGCCAGTAGGAGCGACAGGGTTGGTGGCTACACCTTC. This gives the protein CASRSDRVGGYTF.

The V gene is TRBV19, the J gene TRBJ2-1; 7 nucleotides line up with TRBD1. Germline V gene data show CDR1 as LNHDA and CDR2 as SQIVND (reference sequence). The CDR3 is 17 residues long. J gave up 8 bases and V 7 bases, and 20 bases lay outside the gene matches. For the CDR3, the DNA is TGTGCCAGTAATAGAAGGGTTGGGACAGACCTCCAGGATGAGCAGTTCTTC. It specifies CASNRRVGTDLQDEQFF.

The genes are TRBV28 and TRBJ2-7, with D possibly matching TRBD1 (7 bases). Trimming left V 8 bases short and J 6 bases short, with 17 bases between. This CDR3 is built from 13 residues. Germline CDR1 and CDR2: MDHEN and SYDVKM. CDR3 sequence reads: CASWTRGVGEQYF. The CDR3 DNA follows: TGTGCCAGCTGGACCAGGGGGGTGGGCGAGCAGTACTTC.

The chain has TRBV6-1 and TRBJ2-7, with TRBD2 identical over 7 bases. The CDR3 is 14 residues long. V lost 3 bases, J lost 2 bases, and 4 bases stayed unmatched. Germline V CDR1 and CDR2: MNHNS, SASEGT. The chain's CDR3 is CASSDTSAAYEQYF. The CDR3 bases are TGTGCCAGCAGTGACACTAGCGCGGCCTACGAGCAGTACTTC.

This clone was seen only once. The chain couples TRBV19 to TRBJ2-7; TRBD2 matches at 11 bases. CDR3 length: 15 residues. Germline assignment: CDR1 LNHDA and CDR2 SQIVND (reference sequence). The V and J ends lost 5 bases and 3 bases, in that order; junction bases with no gene match: 6. Written as DNA, the CDR3 is TGTGCCAGTAGTTCAGTAGCGGGAGGGAACTACGAGCAGTACTTC. It translates to CASSSVAGGNYEQYF.

This sequence joins TRBV9 and TRBJ1-2; no clear D gene. CDR3 size: 16 residues. With 3 bases removed from V and 0 bases from J, the gap between germline ends came to 15 bases. Germline CDR1 reads SGDLS; CDR2 reads YYNGEE. The CDR3 DNA is TGTGCCAGCAGCGGAGAGTTCGGGCCTCCTAACTATGGCTACACCTTC. Encoded protein: CASSGEFGPPNYGYTF. The variable domain in full, with the rest retrieved from reference TRBV9 and TRBJ1-2, is DSGVTQTPKHLITATGQRVTLRCSPRSGDLSVYWYQQSLDQGLQFLIQYYNGEERAKGNILERFSAQQFPDLHSELNLSSLELGDSALYFCASSGEFGPPNYGYTFGSGTRLTVV.

The CDR3 sequence: CASRSGVTPYEQYF. In nucleotides, the CDR3 is TGTGCCAGCAGGTCGGGAGTGACCCCCTACGAGCAGTACTTC. The chain recombines TRBV6-1 with TRBJ2-7; tentative D call: TRBD2 (6 bases). CDR1 is MNHNS, CDR2 SASEGT, per germline. The length of the CDR3 is 14 residues. Trimming cost V 6 bases and J 2 bases, with 14 bases left between them.

The J gene is TRBJ2-2, the V gene TRBV10-2; D is undetermined. Germline V CDR1 and CDR2: WSHSY, SAAADI. Trimming left V 6 bases short and J 2 bases short, with 7 bases between. This CDR3 has 13 residues. CDR3 amino acids: CASREGNTGELFF. The CDR3 region has the DNA TGCGCCAGCAGAGAAGGAAACACCGGGGAGCTGTTTTTT.

The chain's CDR3 is CASSEGRLAGGREFF. The CDR3 DNA reads TGTGCCAGCAGCGAAGGTCGGTTAGCGGGAGGGAGGGAGTTCTTC. The rearrangement uses TRBV9 and TRBJ2-1; the match to TRBD2 covers 11 bases. The CDR3 spans 15 residues. Germline V gene data show CDR1 as SGDLS and CDR2 as YYNGEE. V shed 3 bases and J 14 bases; nucleotides not matched to a gene: 13.

The V and J genes are TRBV4-1 and TRBJ1-1; D is ambiguous. Trimming removed 0 bases from V and 4 bases from J, with 12 bases in between. CDR1 MGHRA and CDR2 YSYEKL come from the germline V gene. CDR3 size: 15 residues. CDR3 in DNA: TGCGCCAGCAGCCAAGACGCTGGGATGTTCACTGAAGCTTTCTTT. It specifies CASSQDAGMFTEAFF.

This chain joins TRBV6-5 and TRBJ2-7, with D perhaps TRBD1 (5 bases). V lost 4 bases, J lost 2 bases, and 12 bases lay in between. Looked up from germline, CDR1 is MNHEY and CDR2 is SVGAGI. The CDR3 contains 14 residues. CDR3: CASSFGRVAYEQYF. The CDR3 coding sequence is TGTGCCAGCAGTTTCGGCAGGGTAGCCTACGAGCAGTACTTC.

The chain carries TRBV7-8 and TRBJ2-2; D is ambiguous. Germline CDR1 is SGHVS and CDR2 is FQNEAQ. With 7 bases removed from V and 3 bases from J, the gap between germline ends came to 21 bases. This CDR3 is built from 17 residues. The DNA for the CDR3 is TGTGCCAGCAACCCAGCTTTCGACCCCCTCTACACCGGGGAGCTGTTTTTT. As protein: CASNPAFDPLYTGELFF. Full variable domain (missing parts from reference TRBV7-8 and TRBJ2-2): GAGVSQSPRYKVAKRGQDVALRCDPISGHVSLFWYQQALGQGPEFLTYFQNEAQLDKSGLPSDRFFAERPEGSVSTLKIQRTQQEDSAVYLCASNPAFDPLYTGELFFGEGSRLTVL.